The 27 T cell receptor beta chains given below trace back to one sample, sequenced in a study of control samples from healthy donors and cancer patients. The assay was immunoSEQ multiplex PCR, and TCRdb's table has in-frame clones only and misses some. Of 100,000 to 150,000 clones listed, about 90% are singletons. The sample comprised blood. The receptors originated from a woman aged 50 to 60 in good health.

The CDR3 loop is CASSEDSLKAFF. CDR3 sequence (DNA): TGTGCCAGCAGTGAGGACAGCTTGAAGGCTTTCTTT. The chain links TRBV2 to TRBJ1-1; weak D call: TRBD1 (6 bases). The V end was cut by 3 bases, the J end by 11 bases, with 13 bases between. The germline gives CDR1 SNHLY, CDR2 FYNNEI. The CDR3 sequence is 12 residues long. The whole variable domain, filled in from reference TRBV2 and TRBJ1-1, reads EPEVTQTPSHQVTQMGQEVILRCVPISNHLYFYWYRQILGQKVEFLVSFYNNEISEKSEIFDDQFSVERPDGSNFTLKIRSTKLEDSAMYFCASSEDSLKAFFGQGTRLTVV.

This clone appeared a few times. This chain connects TRBV3-1 (or the pseudogene TRBV3-2) to TRBJ1-1; 8 bases match TRBD1. The CDR3 length is 15 residues. Germline lookup yields CDR1 LGHDT and CDR2 YNNKEL (reference sequence). V lost 4 bases, J lost 2 bases, and 6 bases stayed unmatched. The CDR3 spells CASSRTQGGNTEAFF. The CDR3 DNA reads TGTGCCAGCAGCCGTACACAGGGGGGAAACACTGAAGCTTTCTTT.

This clone was detected only once. This chain joins TRBV30 and TRBJ2-7, with TRBD1 matching 7 bases. Germline V gives CDR1 GTSNPN, CDR2 SVGIG (reference sequence). CDR3 length: 14 amino acids. V was pared by 5 bases and J by 3 bases, with 10 bases of the junction left unmatched. The CDR3 protein is CAWARTGQNYEQYF. The CDR3 coding sequence is TGTGCCTGGGCTCGGACAGGCCAAAACTACGAGCAGTACTTC.

V is TRBV7-9 and J is TRBJ2-7, with TRBD1 matching 7 bases. The V and J ends lost 5 bases and 4 bases, in that order; junction bases with no gene match: 2. The CDR3 runs to 12 residues. Germline V gives CDR1 SEHNR, CDR2 FQNEAQ (reference sequence). The CDR3 region has the DNA TGTGCCAGCAGCCCAGGGGGATACGAGCAGTACTTC. Its translation is CASSPGGYEQYF. Based on the CDR3 plus reference TRBV7-9 and TRBJ2-7, the full variable domain is DTGVSQNPRHKITKRGQNVTFRCDPISEHNRLYWYRQTLGQGPEFLTYFQNEAQLEKSRLLSDRFSAERPKGSFSTLEIQRTEQGDSAMYLCASSPGGYEQYFGPGTRLTVT.

V is TRBV3-1 (or the pseudogene TRBV3-2) and J is TRBJ1-5, with D tentatively TRBD1 (5 bases). V was cut by 5 bases and J by 2 bases, with 13 bases left in between. The CDR3 spans 15 residues. Germline CDR1 and CDR2: LGHDT and YNNKEL (reference sequence). The CDR3 loop is CASSAQGAGNQPQHF. The CDR3 DNA reads TGTGCCAGCAGCGCTCAGGGCGCGGGCAATCAGCCCCAGCATTTT.

This clone has a single count. This chain uses TRBV27 with TRBJ1-2, with 10 bases matching TRBD1. The CDR3 is 18 amino acids. The germline CDR1 and CDR2 sequences are MNHEY and SMNVEV (reference sequence). V trimming: 2 bases; J trimming: 4 bases; junction bases outside the gene matches: 13. CDR3 sequence (DNA): TGTGCCAGCAGTTTAAGCTCCGGGACAGGGGCCCTAGGCTATGGCTACACCTTC. Translating gives CASSLSSGTGALGYGYTF.

The chain uses TRBV19 and TRBJ1-2, with a tentative D call TRBD1 (5 bases). CDR3 length: 15 residues. Germline CDR1 LNHDA, CDR2 SQIVND (reference sequence). The ends were cut back, 3 bases at V and 5 bases at J, with 16 bases in the middle. CDR3 in amino acids: CASSIDRTSIYGYTF. CDR3 nucleotides: TGTGCCAGTAGTATCGACAGAACATCCATTTATGGCTACACCTTC.

This chain joins TRBV10-2 and TRBJ1-3, with TRBD1 identical over 8 bases. The CDR3 is made up of 13 amino acids. V shed 5 bases, J shed 7 bases, and the junction held 4 bases outside the gene matches. Germline V gives CDR1 WSHSY, CDR2 SAAADI. CDR3 residues: CASSPDRGNTIYF. DNA for the CDR3: TGCGCCAGCAGTCCAGACAGGGGCAACACCATATATTTT.

This chain links TRBV2 with TRBJ1-5, with D tentatively TRBD1 (6 bases). Germline-derived CDR1 and CDR2 are SNHLY and FYNNEI. This CDR3 spans 15 amino acids. Trimming cost V 5 bases and J 5 bases, with 16 bases left between them. The CDR3 region has the DNA TGTGCCAGCAGTTATATTGGGGGGGCGGATCAGCCCCAGCATTTT. Amino acids: CASSYIGGADQPQHF.

This clone has just one count. The chain couples TRBV30 to TRBJ1-4; unclear D gene. This CDR3 contains 14 residues. The germline V gene encodes CDR1 GTSNPN and CDR2 SVGIG (reference sequence). Trimming pared 4 bases from V and 7 bases from J, leaving 16 bases between. CDR3 loop: CAWTFSSRGEKLFF. Here the CDR3 DNA reads TGTGCCTGGACGTTTTCTAGCCGGGGTGAAAAACTGTTTTTT.

V is TRBV9 and J is TRBJ1-2; 10 nucleotides match TRBD1. CDR3 length equals 15 residues. V shed 4 bases and J 2 bases; nucleotides not matched to a gene: 5. Looked up from germline, CDR1 is SGDLS and CDR2 is YYNGEE. The CDR3 here is CASSSGTGENYGYTF. CDR3 coding DNA: TGTGCCAGCAGCTCAGGGACAGGGGAAAACTATGGCTACACCTTC.

The count of this clone is one. J is TRBJ1-2 and V is TRBV7-9; tentatively, D is TRBD1 (5 bases). The V end lost 4 bases, the J end lost 5 bases, and 14 bases lay between the germline ends. Per the germline V gene, CDR1 is SEHNR and CDR2 is FQNEAQ (reference sequence). CDR3 length: 14 residues. The CDR3 loop reads CASSSSGGVYGYTF. Written as DNA, the CDR3 is TGTGCCAGCAGCTCTTCCGGGGGGGTATATGGCTACACCTTC. Looking up the rest from reference TRBV7-9 and TRBJ1-2 gives the full variable domain: DTGVSQNPRHKITKRGQNVTFRCDPISEHNRLYWYRQTLGQGPEFLTYFQNEAQLEKSRLLSDRFSAERPKGSFSTLEIQRTEQGDSAMYLCASSSSGGVYGYTFGSGTRLTVV.

V and J are TRBV7-2 and TRBJ2-1; D is uncertain. The CDR3 extends over 12 amino acids. V was clipped by 1 base and J by 6 bases, with 4 bases between them. Germline lookup yields CDR1 SGHTA and CDR2 FQGNSA. CDR3: CASSLDANEQFF. CDR3 nucleotides: TGTGCCAGCAGCTTAGACGCCAATGAGCAGTTCTTC. Based on the CDR3 plus reference TRBV7-2 and TRBJ2-1, the full variable domain is GAGVSQSPSNKVTEKGKDVELRCDPISGHTALYWYRQSLGQGLEFLIYFQGNSAPDKSGLPSDRFSAERTGGSVSTLTIQRTQQEDSAVYLCASSLDANEQFFGPGTRLTVL.

CDR3 region: CASSDPQPQHF. CDR3 in DNA: TGTGCCAGCAGTGATCCTCAGCCCCAGCATTTT. The chain joins TRBV2 to TRBJ1-5; D unresolved. CDR1 is SNHLY, CDR2 FYNNEI, per germline. Trimming cost V 3 bases and J 6 bases, with 3 bases left between them. The CDR3 sequence is 11 residues long. The full variable domain, its missing parts supplied by reference TRBV2 and TRBJ1-5, is EPEVTQTPSHQVTQMGQEVILRCVPISNHLYFYWYRQILGQKVEFLVSFYNNEISEKSEIFDDQFSVERPDGSNFTLKIRSTKLEDSAMYFCASSDPQPQHFGDGTRLSIL.

CDR3 coding DNA: TGTGCCAGCAGGGGATCAGGGTTTCCGTTCTTC. It specifies CASRGSGFPFF. The gene calls are TRBV2 and TRBJ2-1; tentative D call: TRBD1 (5 bases). Trimming removed 6 bases at V and 15 bases at J, with 15 bases between. CDR3 length: 11 amino acids. Germline CDR1 reads SNHLY; CDR2 reads FYNNEI.

The count of this clone is one. V usage is TRBV7-9 and J usage is TRBJ1-2; D gene ambiguous. In germline, CDR1 is SEHNR, CDR2 FQNEAQ (reference sequence). This CDR3 region has 13 residues. The V and J ends lost 4 bases and 3 bases respectively, with 9 bases between them. The CDR3: CASSSAGDYGYTF. The CDR3 DNA reads TGTGCCAGCAGCTCAGCCGGGGACTATGGCTACACCTTC. Together with reference TRBV7-9 and TRBJ1-2, the CDR3 gives the full variable domain: DTGVSQNPRHKITKRGQNVTFRCDPISEHNRLYWYRQTLGQGPEFLTYFQNEAQLEKSRLLSDRFSAERPKGSFSTLEIQRTEQGDSAMYLCASSSAGDYGYTFGSGTRLTVV.

This clone was recorded a few times. The J gene is TRBJ2-5, the V gene TRBV6-5; perhaps TRBD2 as D (6 bases). CDR3 size: 13 residues. Trimming stripped 6 bases from V and 0 bases from J, with 8 bases between. Germline CDR1 reads MNHEY; CDR2 reads SVGAGI. CDR3 nucleotide sequence: TGTGCCAGCAGGACGGGGGACCAAGAGACCCAGTACTTC. As protein: CASRTGDQETQYF.

The J gene is TRBJ2-1, the V gene TRBV21-1; no check of the table's D call, TRBD1, against the DNA was made. TRBV21-1 is a pseudogene. The CDR3 loop spans 18 amino acids. The CDR3 sequence is CASSKAHFGLMADRGQFF. The DNA for the CDR3 is TGTGCCAGCAGCAAAGCACATTTCGGGCTAATGGCGGACAGGGGGCAGTTCTTC.

V is TRBV6-4 and J is TRBJ1-2; D call uncertain. The CDR3 consists of 12 residues. V gave up 2 bases and J gave up 6 bases, with 7 bases separating them. From germline, CDR1 is MRHNA and CDR2 SNTAGT. The CDR3: CASSDHRDGYTF. CDR3 bases: TGTGCCAGCAGTGACCATCGGGATGGCTACACCTTC.

J is TRBJ2-5 and V is TRBV29-1; maybe TRBD2 (5 bases). Trimming removed 7 bases at V and 4 bases at J, with 13 bases between. This CDR3 spans 12 amino acids. Germline loops: CDR1 SQVTM, CDR2 ANQGSEA. In nucleotides, the CDR3 is TGCAGCGCCGTGAGGGCTCCAGAGACCCAGTACTTC. Protein product: CSAVRAPETQYF.

This clone appeared a single time. The V and J genes are TRBV6-5 and TRBJ2-2; the D gene is possibly TRBD2 (5 bases). V dropped 8 bases and J dropped 4 bases, with 11 bases sitting between them. The germline V gene has CDR1 MNHEY and CDR2 SVGAGI. The CDR3 consists of 13 residues. CDR3 loop: CASFDGVTGELFF. The CDR3 coding sequence is TGTGCCAGCTTTGACGGGGTCACCGGGGAGCTGTTTTTT.

Only a few counts were recorded for this clone. The V and J genes are TRBV12-3 or TRBV12-4 and TRBJ1-1; D is ambiguous. This CDR3 has 11 amino acids. Between the trimmed V and J ends, which lost 0 bases and 8 bases, there was a span of 4 bases. CDR3 sequence: CASSLALEAFF. CDR3 bases: TGTGCCAGCAGTTTAGCGTTGGAAGCTTTCTTT.

The chain carries TRBV7-2 and TRBJ2-2; tentatively, D is TRBD1 (5 bases). Trimming shortened V by 0 bases and J by 8 bases, and 7 bases separated the two germline ends. Germline assignment: CDR1 SGHTA and CDR2 FQGNSA. The CDR3 has 13 amino acids. CDR3 nucleotides: TGTGCCAGCAGCTTAGCTCAGGGAGGGGAGCTGTTTTTT. Its protein product is CASSLAQGGELFF.

The chain joins TRBV6-5 to TRBJ1-2; 11 nucleotides agree with TRBD1. The germline V gene has CDR1 MNHEY and CDR2 SVGAGI. V was clipped by 2 bases and J by 8 bases; unmatched bases: 4. The CDR3 covers 14 residues. In DNA, the CDR3 is TGTGCCAGCAGTTACAGGACAGGGGGCTGGGGCTACACCTTC. It yields the protein CASSYRTGGWGYTF.

Concerning this clone itself: A junction end diverges from the germline sequence, so it may reflect a read error. The chain recombines TRBV7-7 with TRBJ1-3, with 7 positions matching TRBD1. CDR1 and CDR2 from the germline V gene are SSHAT and FNYEAQ (reference sequence). The CDR3 runs 15 residues. The chain's CDR3 is CASSARPGQGNTIYF. In nucleotides, the CDR3 is TGTGCTAGCAGCGCTCGACCGGGACAGGGAAACACCATATATTTT.

The CDR3 nucleotides are TGCAGCGTTGCGATGGGGTTGAGCGGCTATGGCTACACCTTC. Its protein is CSVAMGLSGYGYTF. V gene TRBV29-1 combines with J gene TRBJ1-2; no clear D. Trimming removed 4 bases from V and 4 bases from J, with 16 bases in between. Germline V CDR1 and CDR2: SQVTM, ANQGSEA. The CDR3 spans 14 residues. Combining the CDR3 with reference TRBV29-1 and TRBJ1-2 gives the whole variable domain SAVISQKPSRDICQRGTSLTIQCQVDSQVTMMFWYRQQPGQSLTLIATANQGSEATYESGFVIDKFPISRPNLTFSTLTVSNMSPEDSSIYLCSVAMGLSGYGYTFGSGTRLTVV.

The rearrangement uses TRBV3-1 (or the pseudogene TRBV3-2) and TRBJ2-5; 10 positions match TRBD2. Losses at the gene ends were 5 bases for V and 2 bases for J; bases not matched to a gene: 2. Looked up from germline, CDR1 is LGHDT and CDR2 is YNNKEL (reference sequence). The CDR3 loop spans 14 amino acids. The CDR3 is CASSALAGQETQYF. The CDR3 nucleotides read TGTGCCAGCAGCGCACTAGCGGGGCAAGAGACCCAGTACTTC.